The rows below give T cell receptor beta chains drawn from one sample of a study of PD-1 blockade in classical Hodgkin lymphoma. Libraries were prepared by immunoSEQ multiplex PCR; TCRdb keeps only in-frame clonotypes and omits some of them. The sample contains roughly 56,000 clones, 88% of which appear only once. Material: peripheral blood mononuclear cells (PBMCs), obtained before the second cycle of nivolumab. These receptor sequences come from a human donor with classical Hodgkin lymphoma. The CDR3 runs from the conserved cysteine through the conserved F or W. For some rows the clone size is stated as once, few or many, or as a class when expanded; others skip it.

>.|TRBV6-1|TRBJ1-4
CASSVTNRGSTNEKLFF
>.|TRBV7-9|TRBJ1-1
CASSLAPNTEAFF
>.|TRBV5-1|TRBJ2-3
CASSQQLSTDTQYF
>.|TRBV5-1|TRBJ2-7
CASSTQSGSYEQYF
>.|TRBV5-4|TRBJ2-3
CASRTVAGSHITQYF
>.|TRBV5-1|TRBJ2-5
CASSFQVQETQYF
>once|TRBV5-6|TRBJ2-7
CASSLWSYEQYF
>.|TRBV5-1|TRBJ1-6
CASSLQGVNSPLHF
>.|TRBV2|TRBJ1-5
CASSEARPTDQPQHF
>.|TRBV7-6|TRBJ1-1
CASSLGGGVMNTEAFF
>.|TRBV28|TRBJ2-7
CASSLAGGSSYEQYF
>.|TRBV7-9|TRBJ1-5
CASSHADRSQPQHF
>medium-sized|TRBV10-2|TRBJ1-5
CASSDGAGVQPQHF
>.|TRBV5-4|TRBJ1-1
CASSKTGLMNTEAFF
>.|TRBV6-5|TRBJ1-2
CASRYFRQGGYGYTF
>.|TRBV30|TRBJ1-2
CAWSSGISGYTF
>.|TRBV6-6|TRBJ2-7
CASSQLGRQGGYEQYF
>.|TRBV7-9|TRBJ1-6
CASSRTTGDISPLHF
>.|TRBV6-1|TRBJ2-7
CASRTGGEQYF
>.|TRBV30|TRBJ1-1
CAWNPGRANTEAFF
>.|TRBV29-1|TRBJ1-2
CSVVGPGAGYTF
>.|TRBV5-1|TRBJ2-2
CASSLRVGTGLAGELFF
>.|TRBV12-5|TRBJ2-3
CASGFGGTQYF
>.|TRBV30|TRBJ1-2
CAWSVLLIGGYAF
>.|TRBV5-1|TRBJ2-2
CASSLLGQGTGELFF
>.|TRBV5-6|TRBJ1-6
CASSLSGGLSYNSPLHF
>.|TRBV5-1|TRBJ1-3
CASSLQTGEDTIYF
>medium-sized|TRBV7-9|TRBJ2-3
CASSLEGSDTQYF
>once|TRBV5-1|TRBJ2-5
CASSLGVDRGTQYF
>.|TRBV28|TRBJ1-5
CASSSDKNSNQPQHF
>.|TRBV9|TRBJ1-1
CASSVAIGSTEAFF
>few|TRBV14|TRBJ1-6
CASSQFGGSPLHF
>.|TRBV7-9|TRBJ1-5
CASSLGGWSSPFNQPQHF
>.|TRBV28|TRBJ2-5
CASSFIRTGVGETQYF
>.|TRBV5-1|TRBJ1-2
CASSPQGADGANYGYTF
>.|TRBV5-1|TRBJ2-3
CASSLGADTQYF
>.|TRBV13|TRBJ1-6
CASSKPSASPPSPLHF
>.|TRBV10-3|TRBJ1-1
CASTGTQNTEAFF
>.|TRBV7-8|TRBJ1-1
CASSLDRAVAFF
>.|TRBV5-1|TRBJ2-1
CASSLDTGLGEQFF
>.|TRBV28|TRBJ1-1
CASTNRGLVTEAFF
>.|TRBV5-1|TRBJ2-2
CASSLLAGDYGELFF
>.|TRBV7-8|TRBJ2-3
CASSLGPSGTDTQYF
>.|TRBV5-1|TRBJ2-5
CASSSFWDPVAGAQYF
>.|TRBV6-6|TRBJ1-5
CASSPRQGRRPQHF
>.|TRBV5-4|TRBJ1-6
CASSTRGGDSPLHF
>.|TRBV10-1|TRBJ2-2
CASSESGPNTGELFF